One and the same sample provided the 12 T cell receptor beta chains below, sequenced in a study of metastatic and nonmetastatic thyroid tumors. Nobody among the patients had been given any treatment before thyroid surgery. TCRdb reprocessed the PCR reads using MiXCR. The sample includes some 26,000 clones, 3.5% to 4.5% of them seen just once. Sample: blood. These receptors came from a male donor with papillary thyroid cancer or a benign thyroid nodule (not recorded which). Some clones in this sample may be carry-over from other donors' samples.

This clone showed up many times. This rearrangement joins TRBV4-1 to TRBJ2-1, with TRBD2 matching 12 bases. Per germline, CDR1 MGHRA and CDR2 YSYEKL. The junction had 7 bases not matched to a gene; V was cut back by 1 base and J by 0 bases. The CDR3 covers 19 residues. CDR3 loop: CASSQVLAGGKSSYNEQFF. DNA for the CDR3: TGCGCCAGCAGCCAAGTGCTAGCGGGAGGGAAGAGCTCCTACAATGAGCAGTTCTTC.

The V and J genes are TRBV12-5 and TRBJ2-1; 10 positions agree with TRBD2. The CDR3 has 15 residues. Germline V gene lookup returns CDR1 LGHNT and CDR2 FRNRAP. Trimming removed 6 bases from V and 9 bases from J; junction bases left unmatched: 11. CDR3 sequence (DNA): TGTGCTAGTGGGAGGGGGTCTAGCGGGAGCCCTGAGCAGTTCTTC. It specifies CASGRGSSGSPEQFF.

The table lists this clone with many counts. V and J are TRBV28 and TRBJ2-5; D is uncertain. This CDR3 spans 11 amino acids. With 3 bases removed from V and 3 bases from J, the gap between germline ends came to 2 bases. Germline V gene sequence: CDR1 MDHEN, CDR2 SYDVKM. The CDR3 here is CASSFKETQYF. The CDR3 coding sequence is TGTGCCAGCAGTTTCAAAGAGACCCAGTACTTC.

This clone was recorded a few times. The chain uses TRBV2 and TRBJ2-5; perhaps TRBD2 as D (7 bases). Germline-derived CDR1 and CDR2 are SNHLY and FYNNEI. The CDR3 sequence is 13 residues long. The V end was cut by 8 bases, the J end by 5 bases, with 15 bases between. The DNA for the CDR3 is TGTGCCAGCCAAAAGGAGGGGGGGGAGACCCAGTACTTC. Its protein product is CASQKEGGETQYF.

This clone has only a few counts. The genes are TRBV28 and TRBJ2-4, with D possibly being TRBD1 (7 bases). Trimming took off 2 bases at V and 8 bases at J, with 19 bases between the two ends. The CDR3 length is 16 residues. Germline V CDR1 and CDR2: MDHEN, SYDVKM. The CDR3 here is CASSLGLGSRGDIQYF. CDR3 coding DNA: TGTGCCAGCAGTTTAGGTTTAGGGTCCAGGGGGGACATTCAGTACTTC.

This clone showed up many times. The chain joins TRBV20-1 to TRBJ2-7; 14 positions match TRBD2. The CDR3 sequence is 16 residues long. J lost 6 bases, V lost 0 bases, and 7 bases had no gene match. The germline V gene has CDR1 DFQATT and CDR2 SNEGSKA (reference sequence). The CDR3 sequence: CSARDQGLAGDSEQYF. CDR3 DNA: TGCAGTGCTAGAGATCAGGGACTAGCGGGAGATTCCGAGCAGTACTTC.

The genes are TRBV19 and TRBJ2-1; maybe TRBD1 (5 bases). There are 14 residues in the CDR3. CDR1 LNHDA and CDR2 SQIVND come from the germline V gene (reference sequence). V was shortened by 4 bases and J by 7 bases, with 14 bases between the two germline ends. DNA for the CDR3: TGTGCCAGTAGTAGCCCAGGGCAGAAGAATGAGCAGTTCTTC. This translates into CASSSPGQKNEQFF.

This clone has more than one count but fewer than ten. Without the conserved terminal phenylalanine or tryptophan, this CDR3 likely stems from a read error. The DNA is left out, because the CDR3 cannot be placed on it with certainty; the CDR3 is given as TCRdb lists it. The V gene is TRBV28, the J gene TRBJ1-5. In germline, CDR1 is MDHEN, CDR2 SYDVKM. 12 amino acids form the CDR3, both terminal residues included. This CDR3 is CASSLSGFPHHI.

As concerns this clone: At one end the junction does not follow the germline gene, possibly because of a read error. This sequence joins TRBV30 and TRBJ2-1; no clear D gene. The CDR3 totals 12 residues. Germline CDR1 and CDR2: GTSNPN and SVGIG (reference sequence). The CDR3: CAWSFHSNEHFF. The DNA for the CDR3 is TGTGCCTGGAGTTTTCACAGCAATGAGCATTTCTTC.

The sample holds many counts of this clone. The chain combines TRBV20-1 with TRBJ2-1, with D hard to call. Germline V gene data show CDR1 as DFQATT and CDR2 as SNEGSKA (reference sequence). The CDR3 spans 14 residues. The V and J ends lost 4 bases and 8 bases respectively, with 18 bases between them. The chain's CDR3 is CSAIPTSLRDEQFF. The CDR3 nucleotides read TGCAGTGCTATTCCCACAAGCCTAAGGGATGAGCAGTTCTTC.

This clone was seen only a few times. The chain joins TRBV6-1 to TRBJ1-1, with D hard to call. V was pared by 6 bases and J by 4 bases, with 12 bases between. CDR1 is MNHNS and CDR2 is SASEGT in the germline V gene. The CDR3 runs 13 residues. This chain's CDR3 is CASRIQSGTEAFF. As DNA, the CDR3 is TGTGCCAGCAGGATCCAATCGGGCACTGAAGCTTTCTTT.

The CDR3 reads CAWSGDMEATEAFF. The CDR3 DNA reads as TGTGCCTGGAGTGGGGACATGGAGGCCACTGAAGCTTTCTTT. The V gene is TRBV30, the J gene TRBJ1-1, with a possible D match to TRBD1 (6 bases). Germline values: CDR1 GTSNPN, CDR2 SVGIG (reference sequence). Between the trimmed V and J ends, which lost 1 base and 4 bases, there was a span of 13 bases. The CDR3 is 14 amino acids.